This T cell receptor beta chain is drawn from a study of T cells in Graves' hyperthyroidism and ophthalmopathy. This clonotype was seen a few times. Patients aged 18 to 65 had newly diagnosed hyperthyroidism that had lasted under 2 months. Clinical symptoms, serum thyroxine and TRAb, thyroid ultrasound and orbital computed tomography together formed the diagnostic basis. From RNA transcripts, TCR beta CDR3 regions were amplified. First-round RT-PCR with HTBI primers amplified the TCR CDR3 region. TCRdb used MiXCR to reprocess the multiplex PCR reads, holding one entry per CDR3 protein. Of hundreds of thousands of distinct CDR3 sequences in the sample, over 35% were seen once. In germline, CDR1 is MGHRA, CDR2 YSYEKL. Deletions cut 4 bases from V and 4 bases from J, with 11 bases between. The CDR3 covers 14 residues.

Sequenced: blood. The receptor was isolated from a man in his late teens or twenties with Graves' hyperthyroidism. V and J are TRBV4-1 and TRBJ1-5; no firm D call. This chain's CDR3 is CASSLGTINQPQHF. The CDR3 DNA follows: TGCGCCAGCAGCCTGGGCACCATTAATCAGCCCCAGCATTTT.